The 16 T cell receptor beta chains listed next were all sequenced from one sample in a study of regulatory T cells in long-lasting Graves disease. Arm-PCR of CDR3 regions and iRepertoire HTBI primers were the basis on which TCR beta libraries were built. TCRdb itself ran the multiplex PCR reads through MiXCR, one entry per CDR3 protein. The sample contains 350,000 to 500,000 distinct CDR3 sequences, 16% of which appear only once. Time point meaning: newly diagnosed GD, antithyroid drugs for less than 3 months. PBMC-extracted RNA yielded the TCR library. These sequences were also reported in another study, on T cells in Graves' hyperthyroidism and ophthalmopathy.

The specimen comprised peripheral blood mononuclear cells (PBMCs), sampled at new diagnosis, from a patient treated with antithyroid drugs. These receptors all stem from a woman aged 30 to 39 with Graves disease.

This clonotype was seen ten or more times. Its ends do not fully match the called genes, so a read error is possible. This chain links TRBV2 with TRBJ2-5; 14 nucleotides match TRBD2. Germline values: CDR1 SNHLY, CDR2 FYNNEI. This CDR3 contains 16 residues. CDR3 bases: TGTGCCAGCAGCGGACTAGCGGGAGGTCACCAGGAGACCCAGTACTTC. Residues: CASSGLAGGHQETQYF.

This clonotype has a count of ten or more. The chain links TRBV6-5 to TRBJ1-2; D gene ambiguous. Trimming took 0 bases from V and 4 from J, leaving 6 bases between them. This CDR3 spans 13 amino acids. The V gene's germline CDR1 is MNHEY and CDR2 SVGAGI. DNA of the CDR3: TGTGCCAGCAGTTACTCGGGAGTCTATGGCTACACCTTC. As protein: CASSYSGVYGYTF.

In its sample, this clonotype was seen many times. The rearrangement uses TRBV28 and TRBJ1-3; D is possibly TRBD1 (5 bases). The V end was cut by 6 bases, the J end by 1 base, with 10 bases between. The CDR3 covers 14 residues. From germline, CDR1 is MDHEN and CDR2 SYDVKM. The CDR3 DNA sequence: TGTGCCAGCAGGGATGGGGGATCTGGAAACACCATATATTTT. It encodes CASRDGGSGNTIYF.

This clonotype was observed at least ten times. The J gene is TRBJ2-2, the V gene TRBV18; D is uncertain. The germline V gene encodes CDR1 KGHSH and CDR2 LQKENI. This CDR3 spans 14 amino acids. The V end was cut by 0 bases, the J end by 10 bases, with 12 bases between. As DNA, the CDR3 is TGTGCCAGCTCACCACCGGCCCCATCTCCGGAGCTGTTTTTT. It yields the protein CASSPPAPSPELFF. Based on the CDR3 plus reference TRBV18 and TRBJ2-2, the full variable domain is NAGVMQNPRHLVRRRGQEARLRCSPMKGHSHVYWYRQLPEEGLKFMVYLQKENIIDESGMPKERFSAEFPKEGPSILRIQQVVRGDSAAYFCASSPPAPSPELFFGEGSRLTVL.

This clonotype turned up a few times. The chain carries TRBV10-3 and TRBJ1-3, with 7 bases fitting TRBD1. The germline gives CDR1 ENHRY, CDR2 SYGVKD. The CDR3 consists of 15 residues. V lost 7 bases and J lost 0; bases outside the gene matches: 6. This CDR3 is CAITRDSLSGNTIYF. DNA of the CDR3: TGTGCCATCACCAGGGACAGTCTCTCTGGAAACACCATATATTTT.

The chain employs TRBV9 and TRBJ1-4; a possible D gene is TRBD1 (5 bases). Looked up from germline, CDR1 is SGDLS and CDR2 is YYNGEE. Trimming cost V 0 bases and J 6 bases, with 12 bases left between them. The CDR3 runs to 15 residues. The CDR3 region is CASSVGRGRHEKLFF. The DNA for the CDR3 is TGTGCCAGCAGCGTAGGGAGGGGCCGCCATGAAAAACTGTTTTTT.

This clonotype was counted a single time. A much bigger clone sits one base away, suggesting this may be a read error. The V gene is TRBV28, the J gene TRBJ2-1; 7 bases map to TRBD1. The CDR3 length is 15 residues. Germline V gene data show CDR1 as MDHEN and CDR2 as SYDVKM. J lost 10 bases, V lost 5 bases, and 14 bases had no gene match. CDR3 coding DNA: TGTGCCAGCAGTCTCTCGGTACCGGGACAGAGCGAGCAGTTCTTC. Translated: CASSLSVPGQSEQFF.

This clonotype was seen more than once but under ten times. The CDR3 DNA follows: TGCAGCGTTGGGGGACTAGCGGGACCTCTAGCCAAAAACATTCAGTACTTC. Translation gives CSVGGLAGPLAKNIQYF. V gene TRBV29-1 combines with J gene TRBJ2-4, with 13 bases matching TRBD2. The CDR3 sequence is 17 residues long. V lost 4 bases and J lost 0; bases outside the gene matches: 6. CDR1 is SQVTM and CDR2 is ANQGSEA in the germline V gene. Full variable domain (missing parts from reference TRBV29-1 and TRBJ2-4): SAVISQKPSRDICQRGTSLTIQCQVDSQVTMMFWYRQQPGQSLTLIATANQGSEATYESGFVIDKFPISRPNLTFSTLTVSNMSPEDSSIYLCSVGGLAGPLAKNIQYFGAGTRLSVL.

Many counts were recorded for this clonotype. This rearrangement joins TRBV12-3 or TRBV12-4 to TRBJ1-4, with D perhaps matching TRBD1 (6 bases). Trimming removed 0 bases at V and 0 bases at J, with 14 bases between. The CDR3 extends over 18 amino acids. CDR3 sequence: CASSLASGAASTNEKLFF. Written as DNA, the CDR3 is TGTGCCAGCAGTTTAGCTTCAGGGGCCGCGTCAACTAATGAAAAACTGTTTTTT.

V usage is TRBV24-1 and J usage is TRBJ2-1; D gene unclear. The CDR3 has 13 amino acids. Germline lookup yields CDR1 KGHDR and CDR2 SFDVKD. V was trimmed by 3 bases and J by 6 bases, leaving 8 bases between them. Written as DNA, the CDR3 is TGTGCCACCAGTGATCCCACTGGCAATGAGCAGTTCTTC. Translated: CATSDPTGNEQFF.

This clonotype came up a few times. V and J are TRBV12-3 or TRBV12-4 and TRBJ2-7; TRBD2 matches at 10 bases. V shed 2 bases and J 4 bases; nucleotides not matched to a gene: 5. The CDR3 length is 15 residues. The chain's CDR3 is CASSLKLAGIYEQYF. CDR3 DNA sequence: TGTGCCAGCAGTTTAAAACTAGCGGGAATATACGAGCAGTACTTC.

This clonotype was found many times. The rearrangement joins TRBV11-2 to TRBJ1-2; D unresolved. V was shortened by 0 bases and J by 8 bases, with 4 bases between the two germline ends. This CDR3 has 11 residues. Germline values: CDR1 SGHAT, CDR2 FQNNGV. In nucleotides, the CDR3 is TGTGCCAGCAGCTTAGATCGGGGCTACACCTTC. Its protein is CASSLDRGYTF.

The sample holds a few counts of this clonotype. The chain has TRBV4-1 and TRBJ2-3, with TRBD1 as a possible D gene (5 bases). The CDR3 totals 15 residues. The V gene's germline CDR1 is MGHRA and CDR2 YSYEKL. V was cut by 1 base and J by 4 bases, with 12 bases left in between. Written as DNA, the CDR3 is TGCGCCAGCAGCCAAGTCGGGCAGGGCCCAGATACGCAGTATTTT. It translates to CASSQVGQGPDTQYF.

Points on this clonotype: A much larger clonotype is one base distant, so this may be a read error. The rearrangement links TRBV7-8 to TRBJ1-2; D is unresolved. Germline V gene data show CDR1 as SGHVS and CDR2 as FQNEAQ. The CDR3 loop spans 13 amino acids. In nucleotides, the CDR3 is TGTGCCAGCAGCCCTTACACCTCCTATGGCCACACCTTC. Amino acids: CASSPYTSYGHTF.

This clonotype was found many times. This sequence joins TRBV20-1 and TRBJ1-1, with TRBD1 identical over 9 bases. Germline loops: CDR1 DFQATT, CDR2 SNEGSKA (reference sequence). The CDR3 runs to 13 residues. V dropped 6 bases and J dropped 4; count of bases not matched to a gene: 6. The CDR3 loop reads CSAPGQGLTEAFF. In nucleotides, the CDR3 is TGCAGTGCCCCGGGACAGGGACTCACTGAAGCTTTCTTT.

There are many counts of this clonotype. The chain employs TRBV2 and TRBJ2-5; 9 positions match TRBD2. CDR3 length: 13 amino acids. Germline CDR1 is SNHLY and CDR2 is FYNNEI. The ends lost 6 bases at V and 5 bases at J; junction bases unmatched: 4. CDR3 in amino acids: CASRRTSGETQYF. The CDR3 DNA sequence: TGTGCCAGCAGACGCACTAGCGGGGAGACCCAGTACTTC.